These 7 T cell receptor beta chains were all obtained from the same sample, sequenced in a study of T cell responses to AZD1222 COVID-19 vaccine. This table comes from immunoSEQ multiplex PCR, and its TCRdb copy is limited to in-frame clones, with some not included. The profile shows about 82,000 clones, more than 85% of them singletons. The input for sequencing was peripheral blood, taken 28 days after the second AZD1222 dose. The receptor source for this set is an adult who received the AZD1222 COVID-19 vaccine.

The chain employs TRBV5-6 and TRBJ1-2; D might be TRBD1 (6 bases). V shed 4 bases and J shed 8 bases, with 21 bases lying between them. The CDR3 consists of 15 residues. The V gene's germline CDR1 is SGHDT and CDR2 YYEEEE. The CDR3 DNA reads TGTGCCAGCAGCCGACGAAAAACAGGGTTGCAGGGCTACACCTTC. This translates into CASSRRKTGLQGYTF.

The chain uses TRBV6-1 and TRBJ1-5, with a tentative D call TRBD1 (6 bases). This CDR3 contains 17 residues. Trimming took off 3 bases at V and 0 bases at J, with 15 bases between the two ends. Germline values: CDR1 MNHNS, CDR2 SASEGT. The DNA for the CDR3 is TGTGCCAGCAGTGAGGGCGGGGGCGATTATAGCAATCAGCCCCAGCATTTT. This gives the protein CASSEGGGDYSNQPQHF.

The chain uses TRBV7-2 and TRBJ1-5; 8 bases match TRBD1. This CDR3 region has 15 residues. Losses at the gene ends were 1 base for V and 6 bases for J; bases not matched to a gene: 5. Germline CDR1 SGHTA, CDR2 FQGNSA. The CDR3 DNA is TGTGCCAGCAGCTTAGTGACAGGGGAAAGTCAGCCCCAGCATTTT. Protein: CASSLVTGESQPQHF.

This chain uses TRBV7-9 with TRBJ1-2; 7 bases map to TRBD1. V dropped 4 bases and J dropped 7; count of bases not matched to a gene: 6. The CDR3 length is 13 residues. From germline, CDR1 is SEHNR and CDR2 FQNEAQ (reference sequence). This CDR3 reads CASSSDRVSGYTF. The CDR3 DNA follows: TGTGCCAGCAGCTCAGACAGGGTTTCTGGCTACACCTTC.

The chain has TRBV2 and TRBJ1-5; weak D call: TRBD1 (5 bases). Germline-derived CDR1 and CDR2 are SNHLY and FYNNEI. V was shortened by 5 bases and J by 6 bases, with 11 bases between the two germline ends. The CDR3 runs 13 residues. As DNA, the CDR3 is TGTGCCAGCAGTAAAAGGGGTGCTCAGCCCCAGCATTTT. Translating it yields CASSKRGAQPQHF. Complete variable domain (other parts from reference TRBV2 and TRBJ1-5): EPEVTQTPSHQVTQMGQEVILRCVPISNHLYFYWYRQILGQKVEFLVSFYNNEISEKSEIFDDQFSVERPDGSNFTLKIRSTKLEDSAMYFCASSKRGAQPQHFGDGTRLSIL.

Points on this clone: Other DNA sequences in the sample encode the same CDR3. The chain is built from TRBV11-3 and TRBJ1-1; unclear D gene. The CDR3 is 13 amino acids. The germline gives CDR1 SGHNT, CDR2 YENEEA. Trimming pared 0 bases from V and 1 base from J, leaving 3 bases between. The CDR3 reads CASSLDRNTEAFF. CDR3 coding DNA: TGTGCCAGCAGCTTAGATAGGAACACTGAAGCTTTCTTT.

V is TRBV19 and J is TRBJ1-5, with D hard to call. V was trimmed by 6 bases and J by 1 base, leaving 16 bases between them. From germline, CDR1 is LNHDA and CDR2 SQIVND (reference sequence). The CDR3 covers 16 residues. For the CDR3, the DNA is TGTGCCAGTAGCGAAGGGTCGGGCTGGAGCAATCAGCCCCAGCATTTT. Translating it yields CASSEGSGWSNQPQHF.